Listed here is a single T cell receptor (beta chain). The antigen remains undetermined. V lost 1 base and J lost 1, with 5 bases in between. Per the germline V gene, CDR1 is SGHAT and CDR2 is FQNNGV. The CDR3 length is 14 residues. Survey level resolution was used for TCRB sequencing. Data came from immunoSEQ multiplex PCR; TCRdb stores just in-frame clones and leaves some out. The data show around 13,000 clones, about 78% seen once. The data were taken from a study of follicular helper T cells after annual influenza vaccination. Study results and caveats: Successive annual vaccinations recalled a recurrent oligoclonal ICOS+CD38+ cTfh response with influenza-specific clonotypes.

Time point in this sample: 2014-2015 season, pre-vaccination. Subjects lived in the community and lacked influenza vaccine within the prior 6 months. The gene calls are TRBV11-2 and TRBJ1-5; D call uncertain. Specimen: CXCR5- memory CD4+ T cells sorted from blood, collected on the day of influenza vaccination. This TCR derives from an adult who received the influenza vaccine. The DNA of the CDR3 is TGTGCCAGCAGCTTAGGGCAGAGCAATCAGCCCCAGCATTTT. The encoded protein is CASSLGQSNQPQHF.